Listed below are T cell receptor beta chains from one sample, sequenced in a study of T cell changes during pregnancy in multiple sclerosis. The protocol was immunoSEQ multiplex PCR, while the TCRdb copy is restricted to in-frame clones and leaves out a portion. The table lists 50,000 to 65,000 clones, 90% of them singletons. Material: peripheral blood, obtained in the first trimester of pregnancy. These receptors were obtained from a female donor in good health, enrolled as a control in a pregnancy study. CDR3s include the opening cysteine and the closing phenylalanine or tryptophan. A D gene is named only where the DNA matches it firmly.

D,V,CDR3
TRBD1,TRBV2,CASSGGQASEKLFF
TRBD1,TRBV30,CAWSTRGLKNYGYTF
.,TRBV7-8,CASSLERDTEAFF
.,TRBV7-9,CASSLATRMAGELFF
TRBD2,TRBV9,CASSAGTSGETWYF
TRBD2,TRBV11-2,CASSLVPSGDLDTQYF
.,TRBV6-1,CASRFTNYGYTF
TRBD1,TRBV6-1,CATGPADRMNTEAFF
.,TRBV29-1,CSAVVTAKAFF
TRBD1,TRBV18,CASSPGQVWETQYF
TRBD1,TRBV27,CASSFSDRAAEPQHF
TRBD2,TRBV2,CASSKVAGAQETQYF
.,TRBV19,CASSLLGGSQETQYF
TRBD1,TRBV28,CASSLFGQGLGLNQPQHF